This TCR beta chain was recorded in a study of T-cell reconstitution after alpha-beta-depleted transplantation in children. General study findings and limits: It was surviving recipient T cells and thymic progenitors that gave some patients high TCRbeta diversity at day 60. Diversity and T-cell counts at one year after transplant derived mostly from new T cells. Several hundred graft clones that had expanded were reportedly the source of alpha-beta T cells about two months after transplant.

Germline lookup yields CDR1 KGHSH and CDR2 LQKENI. Trimming took 3 bases from V and 8 from J, leaving 13 bases between them. The CDR3 is made up of 13 amino acids. The library targeted TCRbeta and was prepared with unique molecular identifiers. TCRdb re-called the PCR reads through MiXCR, storing one row per CDR3 protein. The sample holds approximately 300,000 distinct CDR3 sequences; about 9.9% are singletons and the top ten take 20% to 25%. Note on this clonotype: Its specificity is unknown.

This clonotype was obtained from a male patient aged 2-9 years who had a stem cell transplant for chronic granulomatous disease, so the T cells may come from the graft donor. Sequenced material: peripheral blood, taken 180 days after TCRalphabeta/CD19-depleted stem cell transplant. The chain links TRBV18 to TRBJ1-2; D remains unclear. CDR3 in amino acids: CASSPEQSGGYTF. The CDR3, as DNA: TGTGCCAGCTCACCGGAGCAATCAGGAGGCTACACCTTC.